This T cell receptor beta chain was sequenced in a study of blood T cell repertoires in COVID-19 (dated by TCRdb to the early 2020s). A note on the overall study: Samples from collaborators originated in the United States, Italy and Spain and spanned both the acute and convalescent phases of COVID-19. The dataset comprised deeply sampled blood TCRbeta repertoires from subjects exposed to, actively infected with, or recovered from COVID-19. Where available, HLA class I and class II types were taken from metadata supplied by the sample provider and were not determined by assay-based typing. Nearly every sample came with metadata listing a de-identified subject ID, COVID-19 status, age in years and sex. The prospective study material was composed of cDNA or gDNA derived from T cells, B-cell-depleted T cells, or PBMCs. The repertoires were released in a freely available public database meant as a resource for research on the immune response to SARS-CoV-2. The samples were drawn from the first 160 participants of the ongoing ImmuneRACE study and from 1,254 subjects provided by 6 global collaborators.

TCRbeta CDR3 regions were amplified from genomic DNA by means of the immunoSEQ Assay, a bias-controlled multiplex PCR. The paper's processing steps were these. Nucleated cell counts per sample were estimated from amplification of reference gene primers within the assay. To quantify the absolute abundance of each unique TCRbeta CDR3 rearrangement, sequence reads were collapsed and filtered. For each sample, productive Simpson clonality was calculated by taking the square root of Simpson's diversity index across productive rearrangements. Not all clones reach the TCRdb copy of this immuneACCESS table, which keeps in-frame sequences only. Checked studies attribute under half of the gap to unresolved V genes and leave the rest unexplained. V and J calls and clone size come straight from that table; D and trimming were deduced from the DNA. The sample table shows 350,000 or so clones, and about 92% are seen once. In total, the top ten clones hold around 20% of the sample.

Concerning this clone: There is no known antigen for this receptor. Base-call qualities are not available, and no considerably larger clone is one nucleotide away.

In the prospective study, participants were about 18 to 95 years old, resided in about two dozen geographic areas of the United States, and were enrolled through a virtual design. In the prospective study, cohorts were assigned on the basis of participant-reported clinical history obtained from a screening survey and a study questionnaire. Recovered participants in ImmuneRACE Cohort 3 were defined as having two consecutive negative NP/OP PCR tests, clearance from a healthcare professional, or resolution of symptoms. Mobile phlebotomists in the prospective study collected whole blood, serum and a nasopharyngeal or oropharyngeal swab from every participant. Prospective study participants could optionally give additional blood draws and questionnaires over a roughly 2-month period. Before DNA extraction, prospective study blood samples were shipped either frozen or at room temperature. Overall study outcomes, separate from this receptor: The quantity of clinical and demographic metadata differed by source and by participant and was supplied without curation.

Trimmed from V: 5 bases; trimmed from J: 10 bases; junction bases lacking a gene match: 7. CDR1 and CDR2 (SGHVS, FQNEAQ) derive from the germline V gene. From cysteine to phenylalanine, the CDR3 is 12 amino acids long. Just the 36-base CDR3 DNA is kept, in frame starting at base 1. The specimen sequenced was PBMCs or T cells enriched from blood (not recorded which). This sequence uses TRBV7-8 and TRBJ1-1; a stretch of 7 junction bases matches TRBD1. This receptor was taken from a woman in her twenties or thirties who had recovered from COVID-19. The DNA sequence is TGTGCCAGCAGCCCGGGGACAGTTGTAGCTTTCTTT. Its protein product is CASSPGTVVAFF.